Following are 20 T cell receptor beta chains from one sample sequenced in a study of shared clonotypes between healthy human individuals. Generated by immunoSEQ multiplex PCR, the TCRdb table keeps only in-frame clones and is missing some. The sample carries around 1.4 million clones, about 98.5% recorded once. Sequencing input: naive CD4+ T cells sorted from blood. Subset in this sample: CD45RA+ positively selected. The source of these receptors is a man between 25 and 39 years old in good health.

The chain carries TRBV15 and TRBJ2-1; D gene unclear. The germline V gene has CDR1 LNHNV and CDR2 YYDKDF (reference sequence). V lost 2 bases to trimming and J lost 3 bases, with 5 bases between them. The CDR3 extends over 13 amino acids. The CDR3, as DNA: TGTGCCACCAGCAGACAGCTCTACAATGAGCAGTTCTTC. Its protein is CATSRQLYNEQFF.

V usage is TRBV27 and J usage is TRBJ2-7; TRBD1 is a possible D gene (5 bases). The ends were cut back, 2 bases at V and 4 bases at J, with 18 bases in the middle. Germline assignment: CDR1 MNHEY and CDR2 SMNVEV (reference sequence). The CDR3 sequence is 16 residues long. CDR3 nucleotides: TGTGCCAGCAGTTTAACTTCAGGGCCTTTCCTATACGAGCAGTACTTC. Translated: CASSLTSGPFLYEQYF.

The chain combines TRBV29-1 with TRBJ1-1, with TRBD1 matching 7 bases. The CDR3 has 13 amino acids. The germline V gene has CDR1 SQVTM and CDR2 ANQGSEA. The trim removed 7 bases at V and 12 bases at J, leaving 17 bases unmatched. The CDR3 bases are TGCAGCGCCTCGGGTGAGGGGGCGTTAATGTCTTTCTTT. It specifies CSASGEGALMSFF. Full variable domain (missing parts from reference TRBV29-1 and TRBJ1-1): SAVISQKPSRDICQRGTSLTIQCQVDSQVTMMFWYRQQPGQSLTLIATANQGSEATYESGFVIDKFPISRPNLTFSTLTVSNMSPEDSSIYLCSASGEGALMSFFGQGTRLTVV.

The chain couples TRBV15 to TRBJ2-5; D unresolved. This CDR3 contains 12 residues. Trimming shortened V by 4 bases and J by 2 bases, and 5 bases separated the two germline ends. Germline V gives CDR1 LNHNV, CDR2 YYDKDF (reference sequence). As DNA, the CDR3 is TGTGCCACCAGCACCTTACAAGAGACCCAGTACTTC. It is translated as CATSTLQETQYF.

This chain connects TRBV27 to TRBJ1-3; D not certain. The CDR3 runs to 15 residues. Looked up from germline, CDR1 is MNHEY and CDR2 is SMNVEV (reference sequence). V was pared by 2 bases and J by 2 bases, with 10 bases between. The CDR3 reads CASSLRSTTGNTIYF. The CDR3 DNA sequence: TGTGCCAGCAGTTTACGTTCGACAACTGGAAACACCATATATTTT.

The chain recombines TRBV7-2 with TRBJ2-3; 8 bases map to TRBD1. The CDR3 has 15 residues. Germline CDR1 is SGHTA and CDR2 is FQGNSA. The V gene end was trimmed by 5 bases and the J gene end by 2 bases; junction bases not matched to a gene: 6. DNA of the CDR3: TGTGCCAGCAGCACTCGGACAGGGTCCACAGATACGCAGTATTTT. As protein: CASSTRTGSTDTQYF.

The chain links TRBV28 to TRBJ2-7; maybe TRBD1 (6 bases). Germline V gene sequence: CDR1 MDHEN, CDR2 SYDVKM. Between the trimmed V and J ends, which lost 3 bases and 11 bases, there was a span of 11 bases. The CDR3 spans 11 residues. The chain's CDR3 is CASSLGDKEYF. The CDR3 DNA reads TGTGCCAGCAGTTTGGGGGACAAGGAGTACTTC.

Notes on this clone: Other DNA sequences in the same sample also yield this CDR3. The J gene is TRBJ1-2, the V gene TRBV18; D remains ambiguous. V gave up 3 bases and J gave up 4 bases, with 6 bases separating them. Germline assignment: CDR1 KGHSH and CDR2 LQKENI. The CDR3 runs to 12 residues. The CDR3 bases are TGTGCCAGCTCACCTAAAGCCTATGGCTACACCTTC. It translates to CASSPKAYGYTF. Filled out from reference TRBV18 and TRBJ1-2, the complete variable domain reads NAGVMQNPRHLVRRRGQEARLRCSPMKGHSHVYWYRQLPEEGLKFMVYLQKENIIDESGMPKERFSAEFPKEGPSILRIQQVVRGDSAAYFCASSPKAYGYTFGSGTRLTVV.

This clone was picked up one time. This chain uses TRBV5-1 with TRBJ2-7; 9 nucleotides line up with TRBD2. With V trimmed by 0 bases and J by 6 bases, 4 bases remained unmatched. The CDR3 sequence is 14 residues long. Germline V gene lookup returns CDR1 SGHRS and CDR2 YFSETQ. CDR3 loop: CASSLAAGGLEQYF. As DNA, the CDR3 is TGCGCCAGCAGCTTGGCTGCGGGAGGGCTCGAGCAGTACTTC.

This chain joins TRBV4-1 and TRBJ2-7, with 7 bases matching TRBD1. This CDR3 contains 12 residues. CDR1 and CDR2 from the germline V gene are MGHRA and YSYEKL. After removal of 4 bases from V and 5 bases from J, the junction contained 2 bases not matched to a gene. The CDR3 here is CASSLTGDEQYF. In nucleotides, the CDR3 is TGCGCCAGCAGCCTAACAGGGGACGAGCAGTACTTC.

The chain couples TRBV30 to TRBJ2-3; 8 bases match TRBD2. Trimming cost V 8 bases and J 6 bases; bases outside gene matches: 7. CDR1 and CDR2 from the germline V gene are GTSNPN and SVGIG (reference sequence). The CDR3 loop spans 12 amino acids. CDR3 bases: TGTGCCGCGGACCCGGGGGGGGATACGCAGTATTTT. It encodes CAADPGGDTQYF. The full variable domain, with the rest looked up from reference TRBV30 and TRBJ2-3, is SQTIHQWPATLVQPVGSPLSLECTVEGTSNPNLYWYRQAAGRGLQLLFYSVGIGQISSEVPQNLSASRPQDRQFILSSKKLLLSDSGFYLCAADPGGDTQYFGPGTRLTVL.

This chain joins TRBV29-1 and TRBJ2-5; weak D call: TRBD2 (5 bases). This CDR3 has 12 residues. V was trimmed by 6 bases and J by 4 bases, leaving 12 bases between them. Germline CDR1 SQVTM, CDR2 ANQGSEA. The CDR3 DNA sequence: TGCAGCGTCGGGGTGGGCGGAGAGACCCAGTACTTC. Translation gives CSVGVGGETQYF.

The sample holds one count of this clone. The chain links TRBV10-1 to TRBJ1-4; D is unresolved. Germline lookup yields CDR1 WNHNN and CDR2 SYGVQD (reference sequence). Trimming removed 7 bases at V and 4 bases at J, with 10 bases between. The CDR3 is 13 amino acids. The CDR3 DNA sequence: TGCGCCAGCATGAGCGGAGTTAATGAAAAACTGTTTTTT. As protein: CASMSGVNEKLFF.

The CDR3 here is CASSPLGQISGNTIYF. In DNA, the CDR3 is TGTGCCAGCAGCCCCCTTGGACAGATCTCTGGAAACACCATATATTTT. The V call is TRBV7-2, the J call TRBJ1-3, with a weak D call TRBD1 (6 bases). V was shortened by 5 bases and J by 0 bases, with 14 bases between the two germline ends. Germline CDR1 reads SGHTA; CDR2 reads FQGNSA. CDR3 length: 16 residues.

J is TRBJ1-4 and V is TRBV28, with a possible D match to TRBD1 (6 bases). This CDR3 region has 15 residues. CDR1 and CDR2 from the germline V gene are MDHEN and SYDVKM. The ends were cut back, 3 bases at V and 8 bases at J, with 16 bases in the middle. CDR3 nucleotide sequence: TGTGCCAGCAGTTTCAACCAGGGGAGAAAAGAAAAACTGTTTTTT. This translates into CASSFNQGRKEKLFF.

V and J are TRBV7-9 and TRBJ1-2; no definite D call. This CDR3 spans 15 amino acids. Germline-derived CDR1 and CDR2 are SEHNR and FQNEAQ (reference sequence). V was cut by 1 base and J by 2 bases, with 11 bases left in between. The CDR3 nucleotides read TGTGCCAGCAGCTTAGGGGGATCGCCAAACTATGGCTACACCTTC. Encoded protein: CASSLGGSPNYGYTF.

The chain recombines TRBV19 with TRBJ1-5; D is perhaps TRBD1 (5 bases). Trimming cost V 4 bases and J 4 bases, with 14 bases left between them. The CDR3 runs to 15 residues. Per the germline V gene, CDR1 is LNHDA and CDR2 is SQIVND (reference sequence). Written as DNA, the CDR3 is TGTGCCAGTAGTAGGATACAGGCGGTTAATCAGCCCCAGCATTTT. Protein: CASSRIQAVNQPQHF.

The V and J genes are TRBV7-2 and TRBJ2-3; D call uncertain. The V end lost 5 bases, the J end lost 0 bases, and 12 bases lay between the germline ends. CDR1 SGHTA and CDR2 FQGNSA come from the germline V gene. This CDR3 is built from 15 residues. The CDR3 is CASSRMGGSTDTQYF. The CDR3 DNA sequence: TGTGCCAGCAGCCGAATGGGCGGTAGCACAGATACGCAGTATTTT.

The chain couples TRBV5-1 to TRBJ2-7; TRBD1 or TRBD2 may be the D gene (5 bases each). The CDR3 totals 17 residues. From germline, CDR1 is SGHRS and CDR2 YFSETQ. The V gene lost 0 bases and the J gene lost 7 bases, with 23 bases spanning the gap. As DNA, the CDR3 is TGCGCCAGCAGCTTGGAGAGTGCGCTGGGGGTTCTACGAGAGCAGTACTTC. Amino acid sequence: CASSLESALGVLREQYF.

The CDR3 sequence is CAWSRPGTTGNTIYF. CDR3 nucleotide sequence: TGTGCCTGGAGTCGCCCCGGGACAACTGGAAACACCATATATTTT. The V gene is TRBV30, the J gene TRBJ1-3; D may be TRBD1 (6 bases). Germline V lookup: CDR1 GTSNPN, CDR2 SVGIG (reference sequence). The CDR3 length is 15 residues. The germline V and J ends were trimmed by 2 bases and 2 bases, with 13 bases remaining between them.